These 6 T cell receptor beta chains were all obtained from the same sample, sequenced in a study of cytomegalovirus exposure and HLA in healthy donors. The data were produced by immunoSEQ multiplex PCR, yet TCRdb's version contains in-frame clones alone and is incomplete. The sample lists 110,000 or so clones; 88% were seen once. The sample taken for sequencing was PBMCs. The source of these receptors is a young man in good health and CMV-seronegative.

J is TRBJ2-3 and V is TRBV2; 7 nucleotides match TRBD2. The CDR3 is 18 amino acids. V lost 0 bases and J lost 0; bases outside the gene matches: 9. Per the germline V gene, CDR1 is SNHLY and CDR2 is FYNNEI. The CDR3 DNA follows: TGTGCCAGCAGTGAAGCGCTGACAAGCGGGGCTAGCACAGATACGCAGTATTTT. Protein product: CASSEALTSGASTDTQYF.

This chain connects TRBV7-6 to TRBJ2-4; D is possibly TRBD1 (6 bases). Deletions cut 5 bases from V and 2 bases from J, with 19 bases between. The V gene's germline CDR1 is SGHVS and CDR2 FNYEAQ. This CDR3 has 17 residues. CDR3 DNA: TGTGCCAGCAGCAAACTACCCGGACAGAACTCCAAAAACATTCAGTACTTC. It codes for CASSKLPGQNSKNIQYF.

The chain combines TRBV29-1 with TRBJ2-6, with 11 bases identical to TRBD2. This CDR3 contains 16 residues. Looked up from germline, CDR1 is SQVTM and CDR2 is ANQGSEA. The V segment lost 6 bases and the J segment 0 bases; nucleotides outside the gene matches: 4. Here the CDR3 reads CSVGLAESSGANVLTF. The CDR3 DNA reads as TGCAGCGTGGGACTAGCGGAGAGCTCTGGGGCCAACGTCCTGACTTTC.

The chain has TRBV19 and TRBJ2-7; D is unclear. The V end was cut by 4 bases, the J end by 3 bases, with 7 bases between. The CDR3 is made up of 12 amino acids. Germline V gene data show CDR1 as LNHDA and CDR2 as SQIVND (reference sequence). The CDR3 sequence: CASSSGLYEQYF. CDR3 in DNA: TGTGCCAGTAGTAGTGGCCTCTACGAGCAGTACTTC.

The chain employs TRBV5-1 and TRBJ1-2; 9 bases match TRBD1. Trimming cost V 7 bases and J 2 bases; bases outside gene matches: 3. The germline gives CDR1 SGHRS, CDR2 YFSETQ. The CDR3 runs 13 residues. The CDR3 region is CASAGTGNYGYTF. In DNA, the CDR3 is TGCGCCAGCGCTGGGACAGGGAACTATGGCTACACCTTC. The whole variable domain, remainder taken from reference TRBV5-1 and TRBJ1-2, is KAGVTQTPRYLIKTRGQQVTLSCSPISGHRSVSWYQQTPGQGLQFLFEYFSETQRNKGNFPGRFSGRQFSNSRSEMNVSTLELGDSALYLCASAGTGNYGYTFGSGTRLTVV.

The V gene is TRBV11-2, the J gene TRBJ1-2, with D possibly TRBD1 on 5 matching bases. The germline V gene has CDR1 SGHAT and CDR2 FQNNGV. This CDR3 spans 14 amino acids. Trimming shortened V by 5 bases and J by 2 bases, and 12 bases separated the two germline ends. As DNA, the CDR3 is TGTGCCAGCAGCCTTAGTCCAGGGAACTATGGCTACACCTTC. It specifies CASSLSPGNYGYTF.